Below, 25 T cell receptor beta chains from the same sample are listed, as sequenced in a study of T cell clonality in common variable immunodeficiency. Profiled with immunoSEQ multiplex PCR; TCRdb holds only in-frame clones, not every one. The repertoire yields some 25,000 clones, none seen only once; the top ten contain 24%. What these receptors recognize is not known. Findings of the study overall: Reportedly, TCR beta sequences from common variable immunodeficiency showed fewer deletions and N-nucleotide insertions.

The source material was peripheral blood mononuclear cells. The source is a human donor with common variable immunodeficiency.

This clone was seen at least ten times. Partial CDR3 DNA: TGTGCCAGCAGCCAACCACCGGGACAGGGGGCGGACGAG. It is translated as CASSQPPGQGADE. The full CDR3 reads CASSQPPGQGADEQYF. The rearrangement links TRBV4-2 to TRBJ2-7, with 12 bases that match TRBD1. The CDR3 end lies 3 residues beyond the end of the read and is filled in from the germline J gene. The J segment lost 5 bases and the V segment lost 2 bases, leaving 7 bases of the junction unmatched. Germline V CDR1 and CDR2: LGHNA, YNFKEQ. The CDR3 spans 16 residues.

At least ten counts were recorded for this clone. The read falls 3 residues short of the CDR3 end, and the missing part is taken from the germline J gene. V gene TRBV5-4 combines with J gene TRBJ2-7; 7 nucleotides agree with TRBD1. The CDR3 consists of 16 residues. Germline V CDR1 and CDR2: SGHNT, YYREEE (reference sequence). V shed 0 bases and J 2 bases; nucleotides not matched to a gene: 8. The CDR3 spells CASSLVSGTDPYEQYF. CDR3 DNA (partial): TGTGCCAGCAGCTTGGTATCCGGGACAGACCCCTACGAG.

This clone came up a few times. The read is 3 residues too short to cover the CDR3 end, so that end is filled in from the germline J gene. J is TRBJ1-2 and V is TRBV7-9, with 7 bases fitting TRBD1. With V trimmed by 1 base and J by 3 bases, 5 bases remained unmatched. The CDR3 loop spans 15 amino acids. Germline V gives CDR1 SEHNR, CDR2 FQNEAQ (reference sequence). CDR3 bases read: TGTGCCAGCAGCTTAGATAGGGACAGCGACTATGGC. It encodes CASSLDRDSDYG. The full CDR3 sequence reads CASSLDRDSDYGYTF. The full variable domain, with the rest looked up from reference TRBV7-9 and TRBJ1-2, is DTGVSQNPRHKITKRGQNVTFRCDPISEHNRLYWYRQTLGQGPEFLTYFQNEAQLEKSRLLSDRFSAERPKGSFSTLEIQRTEQGDSAMYLCASSLDRDSDYGYTFGSGTRLTVV.

Many counts were recorded for this clone. Read coverage stops 3 residues before the CDR3 terminus; the germline J gene supplies the remainder. The chain employs TRBV7-2 and TRBJ1-1; TRBD1 matches at 9 bases. Per germline, CDR1 SGHTA and CDR2 FQGNSA. V lost 7 bases and J lost 3; bases outside the gene matches: 6. The CDR3 has 14 residues. CDR3 residues: CASTRTGEDTEAFF. The CDR3 DNA, read in part, is TGTGCCAGCACCAGGACAGGGGAAGACACTGAA.

Worth noting for this clone: The CDR3 extends 3 residues past the end of the read, so its final part is completed from the germline J gene. V usage is TRBV20-1 and J usage is TRBJ1-2; no clear D. Germline-derived CDR1 and CDR2 are DFQATT and SNEGSKA (reference sequence). The length of the CDR3 is 14 residues. The CDR3 loop reads CSARDFGDRRGYTF. Partial CDR3 DNA: TGCAGTGCTAGAGATTTCGGGGATCGACGGGGC.

There are many counts of this clone. The read ends 3 residues before the CDR3 terminus; that terminus is restored from the germline J gene. This chain links TRBV7-2 with TRBJ1-2; TRBD1 agrees at 9 bases. The CDR3 runs 14 residues. Germline assignment: CDR1 SGHTA and CDR2 FQGNSA. The CDR3 here is CASSSRRDRDSYTF. Partial CDR3 DNA: TGTGCCAGCAGCTCCCGCCGGGACAGGGATAGC.

The table lists this clone with many counts. The sequenced fragment ends 3 residues before the CDR3 boundary, so the rest is inferred from the germline J gene. The V call is TRBV20-1, the J call TRBJ2-2; no clear D gene. Between the trimmed V and J ends, which lost 1 base and 3 bases, there was a span of 12 bases. CDR1 is DFQATT, CDR2 SNEGSKA, per germline (reference sequence). The CDR3 totals 15 residues. The part of the CDR3 DNA that was read is TGCAGTGCTAGAGTAACTTCCACCTACACCGGGGAG. As protein: CSARVTSTYTGE. The CDR3 reads in full as CSARVTSTYTGELFF.

This clone was counted many times. Read data end 3 residues before the CDR3 end; the end is taken from the germline J gene. V gene TRBV18 combines with J gene TRBJ1-1; D is perhaps TRBD1 (6 bases). The CDR3 has 16 amino acids. The V and J ends lost 2 bases and 1 base respectively, with 14 bases between them. CDR1 is KGHSH and CDR2 is LQKENI in the germline V gene. CDR3 region: CASSPLGAGANTEAFF. The CDR3 DNA, read in part, is TGTGCCAGCTCACCATTAGGGGCAGGGGCGAACACTGAA. Using reference TRBV18 and TRBJ1-1 for the parts outside the CDR3, the full variable domain is NAGVMQNPRHLVRRRGQEARLRCSPMKGHSHVYWYRQLPEEGLKFMVYLQKENIIDESGMPKERFSAEFPKEGPSILRIQQVVRGDSAAYFCASSPLGAGANTEAFFGQGTRLTVV.

This clone was counted a few times. CDR3 amino acids: CASSITGSGETQYF. CDR3 DNA (partial): TGTGCCAGTAGTATAACAGGGTCAGGGGAGACC. V is TRBV19 and J is TRBJ2-5; a weak D match, TRBD1 (6 bases). The read falls 3 residues short of the CDR3 end, and the missing part is taken from the germline J gene. The length of the CDR3 is 14 residues. Germline V CDR1 and CDR2: LNHDA, SQIVND (reference sequence). Trimming removed 2 bases from V and 5 bases from J, with 12 bases in between.

This clone has a count of ten or more. The missing CDR3 end, 3 residues past where the read stops, is filled in from the germline J gene. The V and J genes are TRBV7-3 and TRBJ2-7, with 7 bases identical to TRBD1. This CDR3 region has 15 residues. The germline CDR1 and CDR2 sequences are SGHTA and FQGTGA. V lost 0 bases and J lost 2; bases outside the gene matches: 4. The DNA read from the CDR3 is TGTGCCAGCAGCTTAACGTCAGGGGGTACCTACGAG. Encoded protein: CASSLTSGGTYE. The full CDR3 is CASSLTSGGTYEQYF.

This clone turned up a few times. The read ends 3 residues before the CDR3 terminus; that terminus is restored from the germline J gene. The chain links TRBV20-1 to TRBJ2-3; D is perhaps TRBD1 (5 bases). Trimming took 0 bases from V and 3 from J, leaving 7 bases between them. The germline gives CDR1 DFQATT, CDR2 SNEGSKA (reference sequence). The CDR3 consists of 13 residues. The CDR3 protein is CSARDGATDTQYF. The covered CDR3 bases are TGCAGTGCTAGAGATGGGGCTACAGATACG.

The table lists this clone with many counts. From the germline J gene comes the end of the CDR3, since the read stops 3 residues before it. The V call is TRBV5-1, the J call TRBJ2-7; no definite D call. CDR3 length: 14 residues. Germline V gene data show CDR1 as SGHRS and CDR2 as YFSETQ. Between the trimmed V and J ends, which lost 0 bases and 1 base, there was a span of 8 bases. CDR3 amino acids: CASSLVSQSYEQYF. The sequenced part of the CDR3 DNA is TGCGCCAGCAGCTTGGTTTCCCAGTCCTACGAG.

This clone was seen many times. Coverage ceases 3 residues before the CDR3 finishes, and the germline J gene fills in the end. J is TRBJ2-7 and V is TRBV14, with D maybe TRBD1 (6 bases). The CDR3 spans 17 residues. CDR1 SGHDN and CDR2 FVKESK come from the germline V gene. V lost 4 bases, J lost 0 bases, and 19 bases lay in between. The CDR3 loop is CASSRDKSTISSYEQYF. The CDR3 bases that were read are TGTGCCAGCAGCCGGGACAAGTCAACTATAAGCTCCTACGAG.

This clone was found many times. The sequence runs out 3 residues before the end of the CDR3; the remainder is reconstructed from the germline J gene. The chain is built from TRBV7-7 and TRBJ2-7; 9 positions match TRBD2. Germline V gene data show CDR1 as SSHAT and CDR2 as FNYEAQ (reference sequence). The V and J ends lost 3 bases and 3 bases, in that order; junction bases with no gene match: 3. CDR3 length equals 14 residues. The CDR3 DNA, read in part, is TGTGCCAGCAGCTTGAGTAGCGGGAGCTACGAG. Encoded protein: CASSLSSGSYE. The whole CDR3 protein is CASSLSSGSYEQYF.

This clone was detected only a few times. The DNA ends 3 residues before the CDR3 does, and the rest of the CDR3 is filled in from the germline J gene. This chain links TRBV19 with TRBJ1-6, with 9 bases aligning to TRBD1. The junction had 8 bases not matched to a gene; V was cut back by 7 bases and J by 7 bases. CDR3 length: 15 residues. Looked up from germline, CDR1 is LNHDA and CDR2 is SQIVND (reference sequence). The CDR3 protein is CASKGPDRGNSPLHF. CDR3 DNA, as far as it was read: TGTGCCAGTAAGGGTCCTGACAGGGGGAATTCACCC.

This clone appeared many times. The DNA ends 3 residues before the CDR3 does, and the rest of the CDR3 is filled in from the germline J gene. This chain joins TRBV19 and TRBJ2-3; 8 bases are a match to TRBD2. The CDR3 sequence is 17 residues long. With 1 base clipped from V and 5 bases from J, the junction kept 11 bases outside the gene matches. Germline CDR1 and CDR2: LNHDA and SQIVND (reference sequence). The CDR3 sequence is CASSIVAGGRPGDTQYF. CDR3 DNA (partial): TGTGCCAGTAGTATAGTTGCGGGGGGCCGTCCGGGAGATACG.

This clone was recorded many times. From the germline J gene comes the end of the CDR3, since the read stops 3 residues before it. The chain links TRBV19 to TRBJ2-1, with TRBD1 as a possible D gene (6 bases). Germline V lookup: CDR1 LNHDA, CDR2 SQIVND (reference sequence). Trimming pared 5 bases from V and 0 bases from J, leaving 11 bases between. The CDR3 has 15 amino acids. The CDR3 protein is CASSRQGSSYNEQFF. The sequenced part of the CDR3 DNA is TGTGCCAGTAGTCGTCAGGGGAGCTCCTACAATGAG.

The sample holds many counts of this clone. The DNA ends 3 residues before the CDR3 does, and the rest of the CDR3 is filled in from the germline J gene. This chain joins TRBV11-3 and TRBJ2-1; tentative D call: TRBD1 (6 bases). V was cut by 10 bases and J by 7 bases, with 23 bases left in between. Per the germline V gene, CDR1 is SGHNT and CDR2 is YENEEA. This CDR3 is built from 15 residues. CDR3 bases read: TGTGCCAACTCGATAAGGACGGGACACACGAATGAG. Its protein product is CANSIRTGHTNE. The entire CDR3 sequence reads CANSIRTGHTNEQFF.

The CDR3 sequence is CSAIPLSHLDRANEKLFF. The part of the CDR3 DNA that was read is TGCAGTGCCATCCCACTGTCCCACCTGGACAGGGCTAATGAAAAA. This sequence joins TRBV20-1 and TRBJ1-4; the match to TRBD1 covers 8 bases. The read terminates 3 residues ahead of where the CDR3 ends, so the germline J gene completes it. The CDR3 loop spans 18 amino acids. Germline values: CDR1 DFQATT, CDR2 SNEGSKA (reference sequence). J was trimmed by 3 bases and V by 6 bases; bases with no gene match: 18.

This clone came up many times. Coverage ceases 3 residues before the CDR3 finishes, and the germline J gene fills in the end. The chain carries TRBV10-3 and TRBJ2-1; 7 positions agree with TRBD2. V was pared by 4 bases and J by 1 base, with 1 base of the junction left unmatched. Germline assignment: CDR1 ENHRY and CDR2 SYGVKD. This CDR3 region has 14 residues. The CDR3 DNA, read in part, is TGTGCCATCAGTGGGGGGGGGTCCTACAATGAG. This codes for CAISGGGSYNE. The CDR3 reads in full as CAISGGGSYNEQFF.

This clone has only a few counts. The sequenced CDR3 bases are TGTGCCAGCAGGGAGGGCGTTTCTGGGACC. Protein sequence: CASREGVSGT. The CDR3 in its entirety is CASREGVSGTQYF. This chain connects TRBV7-7 to TRBJ2-5; possible D gene TRBD2, 6 bases. The read falls 3 residues short of the CDR3 end, and the missing part is taken from the germline J gene. Trimming cost V 6 bases and J 7 bases, with 15 bases left between them. The CDR3 covers 13 residues. The germline CDR1 and CDR2 sequences are SSHAT and FNYEAQ (reference sequence).

This clone was counted many times. The read ends 3 residues shy of where the CDR3 ends; the end is completed using the germline J gene. The V and J genes are TRBV7-2 and TRBJ2-7; D is possibly TRBD2 (5 bases). The V end lost 2 bases, the J end lost 2 bases, and 13 bases lay between the germline ends. Germline assignment: CDR1 SGHTA and CDR2 FQGNSA. The CDR3 length is 15 residues. CDR3 sequence reads: CASSLRGGLAYEQYF. The CDR3 bases that were read are TGTGCCAGCAGCTTACGAGGCGGGTTAGCCTACGAG.

Note on this clone: The DNA ends 3 residues before the CDR3 does, and the rest of the CDR3 is filled in from the germline J gene. The chain joins TRBV19 to TRBJ1-1, with TRBD1 as a possible D gene (5 bases). Deletions cut 3 bases from V and 4 bases from J, with 9 bases between. The V gene's germline CDR1 is LNHDA and CDR2 SQIVND (reference sequence). The CDR3 is 13 amino acids. Partial CDR3 DNA: TGTGCCAGTAGTATCGAGGGGATCACTGAA. Translating gives CASSIEGITE. The complete CDR3 protein is CASSIEGITEAFF.

The table lists this clone with many counts. The observed sequence ends 3 residues before the CDR3 terminus, with the missing tail filled in from the germline J gene. The chain couples TRBV7-2 to TRBJ2-7; 7 bases fit TRBD1. V lost 5 bases and J lost 2; bases outside the gene matches: 9. Germline V lookup: CDR1 SGHTA, CDR2 FQGNSA. The CDR3 has 15 residues. CDR3 amino acids: CASSPERGPTYEQYF. CDR3 bases read: TGTGCCAGCAGCCCTGAGAGGGGGCCAACCTACGAG.

This clone was seen ten or more times. The missing CDR3 end, 3 residues past where the read stops, is filled in from the germline J gene. The chain carries TRBV5-1 and TRBJ2-3; TRBD1 agrees at 12 bases. The V segment lost 0 bases and the J segment 4 bases; nucleotides outside the gene matches: 3. CDR1 and CDR2 from the germline V gene are SGHRS and YFSETQ. The CDR3 has 16 amino acids. CDR3 protein: CASSLVGQGASDTQYF. Incomplete CDR3 DNA: TGCGCCAGCAGCTTGGTGGGACAGGGGGCGTCAGATACG.